This entry lists 25 T cell receptor beta chains sequenced from one sample in a study of blood T cell repertoires in COVID-19. Sequencing was performed with immunoSEQ multiplex PCR; in TCRdb, only in-frame clones are kept and a portion is missing. Of roughly 190,000 clones in the sample, 76% were seen once. Specimen: peripheral blood. These receptors were taken from a woman aged 50 to 65 with active or convalescent COVID-19.

This clone has just one count. The chain has TRBV5-6 and TRBJ1-3, with D perhaps matching TRBD1 (5 bases). There are 16 residues in the CDR3. Germline V gene sequence: CDR1 SGHDT, CDR2 YYEEEE. Trimming removed 4 bases from V and 0 bases from J, with 14 bases in between. CDR3 sequence: CASSIVDINSGNTIYF. CDR3 nucleotide sequence: TGTGCCAGCAGCATAGTGGACATCAACTCTGGAAACACCATATATTTT.

This clone appeared a single time. The chain is built from TRBV14 and TRBJ1-3; no clear D gene. From germline, CDR1 is SGHDN and CDR2 FVKESK. The CDR3 covers 16 residues. V gave up 5 bases and J gave up 0 bases, with 14 bases separating them. DNA for the CDR3: TGTGCCAGCAGCTCCCAAGCTTTGAGCTCTGGAAACACCATATATTTT. Translated: CASSSQALSSGNTIYF.

The rearrangement uses TRBV11-3 and TRBJ2-1; 7 nucleotides align to TRBD1. Per germline, CDR1 SGHNT and CDR2 YENEEA. V shed 4 bases, J shed 9 bases, and the junction held 9 bases outside the gene matches. This CDR3 has 14 residues. The CDR3 region has the DNA TGTGCCAGCAGCTCCAGCCCGCAGGGGGTTGAGCAGTTCTTC. The encoded protein is CASSSSPQGVEQFF.

This chain joins TRBV11-3 and TRBJ1-1; no firm D call. The CDR3 runs 13 residues. V dropped 1 base and J dropped 3 bases, with 6 bases sitting between them. Germline V lookup: CDR1 SGHNT, CDR2 YENEEA. CDR3 in amino acids: CASSLGGDTEAFF. The CDR3 DNA reads TGTGCCAGCAGCTTAGGAGGAGACACTGAAGCTTTCTTT.

V usage is TRBV7-2 and J usage is TRBJ1-5; D is uncertain. CDR1 and CDR2 (germline): SGHTA, FQGNSA. CDR3 size: 17 residues. The V end lost 2 bases, the J end lost 0 bases, and 14 bases lay between the germline ends. DNA of the CDR3: TGTGCCAGCAGCTTATCGGCGGCGCAATATAGCAATCAGCCCCAGCATTTT. This translates into CASSLSAAQYSNQPQHF. Full variable domain (remainder filled in from reference TRBV7-2 and TRBJ1-5): GAGVSQSPSNKVTEKGKDVELRCDPISGHTALYWYRQSLGQGLEFLIYFQGNSAPDKSGLPSDRFSAERTGGSVSTLTIQRTQQEDSAVYLCASSLSAAQYSNQPQHFGDGTRLSIL.

This clone was seen a few times. The chain employs TRBV2 and TRBJ1-5; 9 bases map to TRBD1. The CDR3 length is 15 residues. The junction had 4 bases not matched to a gene; V was cut back by 6 bases and J by 1 base. CDR1 and CDR2 (germline): SNHLY, FYNNEI. The CDR3 is CASRGQGGSNQPQHF. The CDR3 DNA reads TGTGCCAGCAGGGGACAGGGCGGAAGCAATCAGCCCCAGCATTTT.

This sequence joins TRBV6-1 and TRBJ1-2; D ambiguous. Trimming removed 3 bases at V and 5 bases at J, with 7 bases between. This CDR3 has 12 amino acids. Germline loops: CDR1 MNHNS, CDR2 SASEGT. CDR3 in amino acids: CASSDRTYGYTF. The CDR3 DNA follows: TGTGCCAGCAGTGACAGGACTTATGGCTACACCTTC.

As for this clone: The sample contains more than one DNA sequence encoding this CDR3. The CDR3 DNA follows: TGTGCCAGTAGTATTGGGCAGAATAATGAGCAGTTCTTC. It is translated as CASSIGQNNEQFF. The chain is built from TRBV19 and TRBJ2-1; no clear D. This CDR3 comprises 13 residues. Germline-derived CDR1 and CDR2 are LNHDA and SQIVND (reference sequence). V was clipped by 3 bases and J by 7 bases, with 10 bases between them.

The gene calls are TRBV5-1 and TRBJ1-1, with D perhaps TRBD1 (5 bases). This CDR3 is 13 amino acids long. V was shortened by 4 bases and J by 4 bases, with 11 bases between the two germline ends. CDR1 and CDR2 from the germline V gene are SGHRS and YFSETQ. In DNA form, the CDR3 reads TGCGCCAGCAGCCAACAGGCTTTCACTGAAGCTTTCTTT. Its protein product is CASSQQAFTEAFF.

The chain combines TRBV28 with TRBJ1-5; TRBD1 matches at 7 bases. Trimming removed 7 bases from V and 7 bases from J; junction bases left unmatched: 7. CDR3 size: 13 residues. Germline CDR1 reads MDHEN; CDR2 reads SYDVKM. For the CDR3, the DNA is TGTGCCAGCAATACCAGGGGGTGGCAGCCCCAGCATTTT. It codes for CASNTRGWQPQHF.

The chain employs TRBV6-1 and TRBJ1-2; D may be TRBD1 (5 bases). The CDR3 contains 14 residues. In germline, CDR1 is MNHNS, CDR2 SASEGT. The V end lost 6 bases, the J end lost 0 bases, and 11 bases lay between the germline ends. The CDR3: CASRLDISNYGYTF. CDR3 sequence (DNA): TGTGCCAGCAGACTGGACATTTCTAACTATGGCTACACCTTC.

The chain uses TRBV7-3 and TRBJ2-5, with 9 bases fitting TRBD1. CDR1 SGHTA and CDR2 FQGTGA come from the germline V gene. CDR3 length: 14 residues. Germline trimming cut 5 bases from V and 4 bases from J; bases unmatched to any gene: 5. Written as DNA, the CDR3 is TGTGCCAGCAGCATCACAGGGGGCGTAGAGACCCAGTACTTC. It yields the protein CASSITGGVETQYF.

The chain links TRBV7-2 to TRBJ2-2; D possibly corresponds to TRBD1 (6 bases). The CDR3 totals 16 residues. Germline values: CDR1 SGHTA, CDR2 FQGNSA. V shed 1 base and J shed 1 base, with 10 bases lying between them. CDR3 residues: CASSLGGRGNTGELFF. The CDR3 nucleotides are TGTGCCAGCAGCTTAGGTGGCAGGGGGAACACCGGGGAGCTGTTTTTT.

Concerning this clone: Other DNA sequences in this sample translate to the same CDR3. This chain joins TRBV5-1 and TRBJ1-1; D remains ambiguous. The germline gives CDR1 SGHRS, CDR2 YFSETQ. This CDR3 comprises 13 residues. Deletions cut 2 bases from V and 2 bases from J, with 7 bases between. In DNA, the CDR3 is TGCGCCAGCAGCTTAACAGCAAACACTGAAGCTTTCTTT. Its translation is CASSLTANTEAFF.

The genes are TRBV4-2 and TRBJ1-1; D may be TRBD1 (5 bases). The CDR3 has 13 residues. From germline, CDR1 is LGHNA and CDR2 YNFKEQ. V lost 3 bases to trimming and J lost 11 bases, with 16 bases between them. This CDR3 reads CASSHPSQGLAFF. DNA of the CDR3: TGTGCCAGCAGCCACCCCTCCCAGGGTTTGGCTTTCTTT.

V and J are TRBV7-6 and TRBJ2-7, with 15 nucleotides matching TRBD2. The germline V gene has CDR1 SGHVS and CDR2 FNYEAQ. The CDR3 is made up of 16 amino acids. V shed 5 bases and J 2 bases; nucleotides not matched to a gene: 4. The CDR3 nucleotides are TGTGCCAGCAGCAACGGGACTAGCGGGAGGACCTACGAGCAGTACTTC. It is translated as CASSNGTSGRTYEQYF.

This chain connects TRBV7-7 to TRBJ2-1, with 7 bases matching TRBD2. The junction had 13 bases not matched to a gene; V was cut back by 2 bases and J by 6 bases. There are 17 residues in the CDR3. CDR1 and CDR2 (germline): SSHAT, FNYEAQ (reference sequence). CDR3 sequence: CASSLNSGLADPNEQFF. For the CDR3, the DNA is TGTGCCAGCAGCTTAAATTCTGGGCTAGCGGACCCCAATGAGCAGTTCTTC.

This clone occurred a few times. The chain combines TRBV4-3 with TRBJ1-3; TRBD1 aligns across 7 bases. This CDR3 has 17 residues. The V and J ends lost 0 bases and 0 bases, in that order; junction bases with no gene match: 5. Germline assignment: CDR1 LGHNA and CDR2 YSLEER. In nucleotides, the CDR3 is TGCGCCAGCAGCCAAGATCCGGGACAGAACTCTGGAAACACCATATATTTT. This sequence encodes CASSQDPGQNSGNTIYF.

The sample holds one count of this clone. V usage is TRBV30 and J usage is TRBJ1-1, with D hard to call. The V gene's germline CDR1 is GTSNPN and CDR2 SVGIG (reference sequence). V lost 3 bases to trimming and J lost 6 bases, with 11 bases between them. The length of the CDR3 is 12 residues. For the CDR3, the DNA is TGTGCCTGGAGCGCACTTCCGGCTGAAGCTTTCTTT. Encoded protein: CAWSALPAEAFF.

This clone was seen more than once but under ten times. The gene calls are TRBV19 and TRBJ1-2; the D is unclear. The CDR3 has 12 amino acids. V dropped 9 bases and J dropped 4 bases, with 12 bases sitting between them. Germline V lookup: CDR1 LNHDA, CDR2 SQIVND (reference sequence). The CDR3 reads CASGETRYGYTF. CDR3 sequence (DNA): TGTGCCAGCGGTGAGACACGCTATGGCTACACCTTC.

The V and J genes are TRBV27 and TRBJ2-3; 10 nucleotides line up with TRBD2. J lost 0 bases, V lost 8 bases, and 11 bases had no gene match. CDR1 and CDR2 (germline): MNHEY, SMNVEV (reference sequence). The CDR3 covers 17 residues. CDR3 nucleotide sequence: TGTGCCAGCTATGGGCGACTAGCGGGCCCTAGCACAGATACGCAGTATTTT. This encodes CASYGRLAGPSTDTQYF.

V gene TRBV2 combines with J gene TRBJ2-1; TRBD2 aligns across 10 bases. This CDR3 has 16 amino acids. J was trimmed by 8 bases and V by 1 base; bases with no gene match: 8. Per germline, CDR1 SNHLY and CDR2 FYNNEI. The DNA of the CDR3 is TGTGCCAGCAGTGAAGGAGAGCGGGGGGGCCGAGATGAGCAGTTCTTC. Its protein is CASSEGERGGRDEQFF.

V gene TRBV27 combines with J gene TRBJ1-1, with D unresolved. The CDR3 spans 11 residues. V was pared by 4 bases and J by 8 bases, with 8 bases between. Germline CDR1 reads MNHEY; CDR2 reads SMNVEV (reference sequence). This CDR3 is CASSYFGEAFF. The CDR3, as DNA: TGTGCCAGCAGTTATTTCGGGGAAGCTTTCTTT.

The chain is built from TRBV6-9 and TRBJ2-7; TRBD1 matches at 7 bases. V lost 0 bases and J lost 5; bases outside the gene matches: 7. Germline CDR1 is MNHGY and CDR2 is SVAAGI. This CDR3 has 15 amino acids. The CDR3 loop reads CASSYSTGISDEQYF. The CDR3 DNA sequence: TGTGCCAGCAGTTATTCGACAGGGATCAGCGACGAGCAGTACTTC.

This clone was found a few times. The chain employs TRBV6-5 and TRBJ1-1; tentative D call: TRBD1 (6 bases). V was trimmed by 6 bases and J by 5 bases, leaving 10 bases between them. Germline CDR1 reads MNHEY; CDR2 reads SVGAGI. This CDR3 is 12 amino acids long. This chain's CDR3 is CASRNRETEAFF. The CDR3 coding sequence is TGTGCCAGCAGAAACAGGGAGACTGAAGCTTTCTTT.